A single sample gave rise to the 27 T cell receptor beta chains below, sequenced in a study of blood T cell repertoires in COVID-19. Assay used: immunoSEQ multiplex PCR; TCRdb lists only in-frame clones, some missing. In the table there are fewer than 120,000 clones, just over 75% of which are singletons. Sequencing input: peripheral blood. Receptor source: a woman over 75 with acute or convalescent COVID-19.

The rearrangement links TRBV7-2 to TRBJ1-6; a weak D match, TRBD1 (5 bases). Deletions cut 1 base from V and 7 bases from J, with 11 bases between. The CDR3 covers 15 residues. Germline V gene lookup returns CDR1 SGHTA and CDR2 FQGNSA. CDR3 DNA sequence: TGTGCCAGCAGCTTAGTTGCTGGGGGGAATTCACCCCTCCACTTT. As protein: CASSLVAGGNSPLHF.

This clone was seen more than once but under ten times. The gene calls are TRBV5-1 and TRBJ1-2, with 10 bases lining up with TRBD1. The CDR3 totals 15 residues. Looked up from germline, CDR1 is SGHRS and CDR2 is YFSETQ. V dropped 2 bases and J dropped 4; count of bases not matched to a gene: 5. CDR3 residues: CASSLRQGATYGYTF. CDR3 in DNA: TGCGCCAGCAGCTTAAGACAGGGGGCTACCTATGGCTACACCTTC.

The chain employs TRBV12-5 and TRBJ2-2, with 11 bases matching TRBD1. V trimming: 4 bases; J trimming: 4 bases; junction bases outside the gene matches: 5. In germline, CDR1 is LGHNT, CDR2 FRNRAP. CDR3 length: 16 amino acids. CDR3 sequence reads: CASGSGTGGTTGELFF. The CDR3 nucleotides are TGTGCTAGTGGTTCAGGGACAGGGGGTACCACCGGGGAGCTGTTTTTT. Full variable domain (rest looked up from reference TRBV12-5 and TRBJ2-2): DARVTQTPRHKVTEMGQEVTMRCQPILGHNTVFWYRQTMMQGLELLAYFRNRAPLDDSGMPKDRFSAEMPDATLATLKIQPSEPRDSAVYFCASGSGTGGTTGELFFGEGSRLTVL.

This sequence joins TRBV12-3 or TRBV12-4 and TRBJ1-2; unclear D gene. The ends were cut back, 5 bases at V and 8 bases at J, with 12 bases in the middle. The CDR3 is 12 residues long. The CDR3 nucleotides read TGTGCCAGCAGTCGAAACATGTTAGGCTACACCTTC. It is translated as CASSRNMLGYTF.

The CDR3 DNA sequence: TGTGCCAGCAGGGACTATAGCAATCAGCCCCAGCATTTT. Its translation: CASRDYSNQPQHF. The V gene is TRBV28, the J gene TRBJ1-5, with unresolved D. The V end was cut by 6 bases, the J end by 0 bases, with 6 bases between. Germline values: CDR1 MDHEN, CDR2 SYDVKM. The CDR3 totals 13 residues.

The chain is built from TRBV19 and TRBJ2-7; 7 positions agree with TRBD1. The CDR3 runs to 15 residues. Germline lookup yields CDR1 LNHDA and CDR2 SQIVND (reference sequence). Germline trimming cut 8 bases from V and 3 bases from J; bases unmatched to any gene: 13. The CDR3 spells CASSKGAGLRYEQYF. The CDR3 DNA follows: TGTGCCAGTTCGAAGGGGGCGGGCCTGCGCTACGAGCAGTACTTC.

This clone has more than one count but fewer than ten. The gene calls are TRBV27 and TRBJ2-7, with TRBD1 identical over 7 bases. V was pared by 6 bases and J by 3 bases, with 8 bases of the junction left unmatched. The CDR3 contains 14 residues. Germline CDR1 and CDR2: MNHEY and SMNVEV (reference sequence). The CDR3 sequence is CASRRNGQVYEQYF. For the CDR3, the DNA is TGTGCCAGCAGGAGGAATGGACAGGTCTACGAGCAGTACTTC.

This chain connects TRBV10-3 to TRBJ1-1; D is unresolved. Germline V lookup: CDR1 ENHRY, CDR2 SYGVKD. Trimming pared 4 bases from V and 1 base from J, leaving 10 bases between. This CDR3 contains 14 residues. The CDR3 DNA follows: TGTGCCATCAGTGGAGACAACGAGAACACTGAAGCTTTCTTT. Translating it yields CAISGDNENTEAFF.

The rearrangement joins TRBV18 to TRBJ1-1; D is undetermined. The length of the CDR3 is 12 residues. Germline V gene data show CDR1 as KGHSH and CDR2 as LQKENI. The V and J ends lost 3 bases and 7 bases respectively, with 9 bases between them. The CDR3 sequence: CASSPDRDEAFF. The CDR3 DNA follows: TGTGCCAGCTCACCGGATCGGGATGAAGCTTTCTTT. The full variable domain, rest sourced from reference TRBV18 and TRBJ1-1, is NAGVMQNPRHLVRRRGQEARLRCSPMKGHSHVYWYRQLPEEGLKFMVYLQKENIIDESGMPKERFSAEFPKEGPSILRIQQVVRGDSAAYFCASSPDRDEAFFGQGTRLTVV.

The rearrangement uses TRBV6-5 and TRBJ1-5; no clear D. V lost 6 bases, J lost 3 bases, and 15 bases lay in between. CDR1 is MNHEY and CDR2 is SVGAGI in the germline V gene. The CDR3 loop spans 15 amino acids. For the CDR3, the DNA is TGTGCCAGCAGACCCACTTTCGGGTTCAATCAGCCCCAGCATTTT. It specifies CASRPTFGFNQPQHF.

This chain links TRBV19 with TRBJ1-2, with D unclear. The CDR3 is made up of 12 amino acids. V shed 4 bases and J shed 6 bases, with 9 bases lying between them. Germline values: CDR1 LNHDA, CDR2 SQIVND (reference sequence). As DNA, the CDR3 is TGTGCCAGTAGTAGAGCAGGTGATGGCTACACCTTC. As protein: CASSRAGDGYTF.

The rearrangement links TRBV6-1 to TRBJ1-2, with 7 bases aligning to TRBD1. J gave up 8 bases and V 2 bases, and 8 bases lay outside the gene matches. The CDR3 covers 14 residues. Per the germline V gene, CDR1 is MNHNS and CDR2 is SASEGT. The CDR3 bases are TGTGCCAGCAGTGAAAATCGACAGGGCAGGGGCTACACCTTC. Its translation: CASSENRQGRGYTF.

V and J are TRBV7-3 and TRBJ2-1; 14 bases are a match to TRBD2. The V and J ends lost 2 bases and 2 bases, in that order; junction bases with no gene match: 8. The CDR3 is made up of 19 amino acids. The germline gives CDR1 SGHTA, CDR2 FQGTGA. CDR3 sequence (DNA): TGTGCCAGCAGCTTAGAGGGACTAGCGGGGGCCAGCCCCTACAATGAGCAGTTCTTC. Amino acids: CASSLEGLAGASPYNEQFF.

Only one count was recorded for this clone. This CDR3 reads CASSSGATEAFF. The CDR3 DNA reads as TGTGCCAGCAGCTCAGGGGCCACTGAAGCTTTCTTT. The chain uses TRBV11-2 and TRBJ1-1, with TRBD1 as a possible D gene (6 bases). The CDR3 is 12 residues long. CDR1 and CDR2 (germline): SGHAT, FQNNGV. The germline V and J ends were trimmed by 4 bases and 4 bases, with 7 bases remaining between them.

The chain recombines TRBV30 with TRBJ2-2; 15 bases are a match to TRBD2. Looked up from germline, CDR1 is GTSNPN and CDR2 is SVGIG (reference sequence). The CDR3 length is 15 residues. With 7 bases clipped from V and 6 bases from J, the junction kept 6 bases outside the gene matches. This chain's CDR3 is CASLGLAGGSGELFF. CDR3 sequence (DNA): TGTGCCTCCTTGGGACTAGCGGGGGGTTCCGGGGAGCTGTTTTTT. The full variable domain, in which reference TRBV30 and TRBJ2-2 provide the parts outside the CDR3, is SQTIHQWPATLVQPVGSPLSLECTVEGTSNPNLYWYRQAAGRGLQLLFYSVGIGQISSEVPQNLSASRPQDRQFILSSKKLLLSDSGFYLCASLGLAGGSGELFFGEGSRLTVL.

This clone is a singleton in its sample. The V call is TRBV27, the J call TRBJ2-3; 8 bases fit TRBD2. The length of the CDR3 is 15 residues. Trimming took 5 bases from V and 0 from J; bases not matched to a gene: 4. Germline values: CDR1 MNHEY, CDR2 SMNVEV (reference sequence). CDR3 in DNA: TGTGCCAGCAGTACACTAGCGGAAAGCACAGATACGCAGTATTTT. Translated, it gives CASSTLAESTDTQYF.

The chain combines TRBV7-2 with TRBJ2-7; 15 nucleotides line up with TRBD2. The germline V gene encodes CDR1 SGHTA and CDR2 FQGNSA. The CDR3 totals 17 residues. The trim removed 5 bases at V and 2 bases at J, leaving 7 bases unmatched. CDR3 in amino acids: CASSKGLAGGEPYEQYF. In DNA form, the CDR3 reads TGTGCCAGCAGCAAGGGACTAGCGGGAGGTGAACCCTACGAGCAGTACTTC. The full variable domain, rest sourced from reference TRBV7-2 and TRBJ2-7, is GAGVSQSPSNKVTEKGKDVELRCDPISGHTALYWYRQSLGQGLEFLIYFQGNSAPDKSGLPSDRFSAERTGGSVSTLTIQRTQQEDSAVYLCASSKGLAGGEPYEQYFGPGTRLTVT.

The V call is TRBV10-3, the J call TRBJ2-2; TRBD2 matches 14 bases. From germline, CDR1 is ENHRY and CDR2 SYGVKD. The CDR3 consists of 20 residues. J was trimmed by 0 bases and V by 7 bases; bases with no gene match: 13. CDR3 loop: CAITGRLAGGPVPNTGELFF. The CDR3 DNA is TGTGCCATCACCGGAAGACTAGCGGGAGGGCCGGTCCCGAACACCGGGGAGCTGTTTTTT.

This chain joins TRBV7-8 and TRBJ2-7; 8 positions agree with TRBD1. CDR1 SGHVS and CDR2 FQNEAQ come from the germline V gene. The CDR3 is made up of 16 amino acids. The J segment lost 3 bases and the V segment lost 4 bases, leaving 11 bases of the junction unmatched. The CDR3 reads CASSSQGALGLYEQYF. As DNA, the CDR3 is TGTGCCAGCAGCTCCCAGGGGGCGTTGGGTCTCTACGAGCAGTACTTC.

DNA for the CDR3: TGCGCCAGCAGCTTCCGAGGGGACATGAACACTGAAGCTTTCTTT. It translates to CASSFRGDMNTEAFF. The chain has TRBV5-1 and TRBJ1-1; D is perhaps TRBD1 (6 bases). V gave up 2 bases and J gave up 0 bases, with 11 bases separating them. The CDR3 length is 15 residues. Germline V gives CDR1 SGHRS, CDR2 YFSETQ.

The CDR3 nucleotides are TGTGCCAGCAGGCCCCCGATCGAGCCCCCCCCGAATGAGCAGTTCTTC. It is translated as CASRPPIEPPPNEQFF. The rearrangement uses TRBV2 and TRBJ2-1; no clear D gene. The CDR3 is made up of 16 amino acids. Germline assignment: CDR1 SNHLY and CDR2 FYNNEI. Trimming cost V 6 bases and J 7 bases, with 22 bases left between them.

V is TRBV6-5 and J is TRBJ1-3, with D maybe TRBD1 (5 bases). Germline values: CDR1 MNHEY, CDR2 SVGAGI. The CDR3 length is 15 residues. Trimming stripped 4 bases from V and 2 bases from J, with 12 bases between. CDR3 amino acids: CASSFQGGAGNTIYF. The DNA of the CDR3 is TGTGCCAGCAGTTTTCAGGGTGGCGCTGGAAACACCATATATTTT.

The chain recombines TRBV6-5 with TRBJ2-3; TRBD2 aligns across 13 bases. Germline values: CDR1 MNHEY, CDR2 SVGAGI. This CDR3 region has 15 residues. The J segment lost 4 bases and the V segment lost 6 bases, leaving 4 bases of the junction unmatched. The CDR3 loop reads CASRAGLAGADTQYF. The CDR3 DNA is TGTGCCAGCAGAGCCGGACTAGCGGGAGCAGATACGCAGTATTTT.

The V call is TRBV3-1 (or the pseudogene TRBV3-2), the J call TRBJ1-1; weak D call: TRBD1 (5 bases). V lost 0 bases to trimming and J lost 4 bases, with 12 bases between them. Germline CDR1 reads LGHDT; CDR2 reads YNNKEL (reference sequence). The CDR3 loop spans 15 amino acids. The CDR3 bases are TGTGCCAGCAGCCAAGAAGGTCAGGGAGGCACTGAAGCTTTCTTT. This translates into CASSQEGQGGTEAFF.

This rearrangement joins TRBV27 to TRBJ1-2; weak D call: TRBD1 (6 bases). The V gene's germline CDR1 is MNHEY and CDR2 SMNVEV (reference sequence). There are 13 residues in the CDR3. The germline V and J ends were trimmed by 5 bases and 1 base, with 8 bases remaining between them. In DNA form, the CDR3 reads TGTGCCAGCAGTGCAGGGGTTAACTATGGCTACACCTTC. It translates to CASSAGVNYGYTF.

There are a few counts of this clone. The J gene is TRBJ2-2, the V gene TRBV30; possible D gene TRBD2, 6 bases. This CDR3 has 15 amino acids. CDR1 and CDR2 (germline): GTSNPN, SVGIG (reference sequence). V was pared by 1 base and J by 0 bases, with 9 bases between. In DNA, the CDR3 is TGTGCCTGGAGTGCCGGGGGAGCGAACACCGGGGAGCTGTTTTTT. Protein: CAWSAGGANTGELFF.

The V gene is TRBV5-4, the J gene TRBJ2-1; the match to TRBD1 covers 7 bases. Germline V CDR1 and CDR2: SGHNT, YYREEE (reference sequence). The CDR3 is 16 residues long. J gave up 6 bases and V 5 bases, and 14 bases lay outside the gene matches. The CDR3 is CASSTYRDRTINEQFF. DNA of the CDR3: TGTGCCAGCAGTACGTACCGGGACAGAACTATCAATGAGCAGTTCTTC.